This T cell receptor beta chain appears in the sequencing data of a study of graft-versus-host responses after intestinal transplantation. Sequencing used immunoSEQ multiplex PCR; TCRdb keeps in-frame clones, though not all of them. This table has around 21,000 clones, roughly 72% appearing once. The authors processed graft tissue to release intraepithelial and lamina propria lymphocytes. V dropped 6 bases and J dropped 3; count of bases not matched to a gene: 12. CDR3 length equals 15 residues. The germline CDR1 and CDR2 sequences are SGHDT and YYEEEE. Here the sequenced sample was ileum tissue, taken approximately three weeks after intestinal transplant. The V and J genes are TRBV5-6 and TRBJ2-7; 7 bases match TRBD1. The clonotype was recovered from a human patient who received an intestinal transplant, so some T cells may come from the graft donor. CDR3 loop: CASILSGTENYEQYF. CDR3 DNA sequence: TGTGCCAGCATCCTTTCCGGGACAGAAAACTACGAGCAGTACTTC.